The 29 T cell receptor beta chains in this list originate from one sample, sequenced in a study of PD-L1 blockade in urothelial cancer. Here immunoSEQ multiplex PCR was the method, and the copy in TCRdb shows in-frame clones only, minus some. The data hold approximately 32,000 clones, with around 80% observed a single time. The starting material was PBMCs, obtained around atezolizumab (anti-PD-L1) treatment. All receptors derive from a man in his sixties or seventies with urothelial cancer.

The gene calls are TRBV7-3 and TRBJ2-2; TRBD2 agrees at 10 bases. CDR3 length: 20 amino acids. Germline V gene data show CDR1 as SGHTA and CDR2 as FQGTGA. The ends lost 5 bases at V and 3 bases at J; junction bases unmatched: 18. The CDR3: CASSPRGSGGQRGDTGELFF. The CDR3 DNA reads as TGTGCCAGCAGCCCAAGGGGTAGCGGGGGGCAAAGGGGAGACACCGGGGAGCTGTTTTTT.

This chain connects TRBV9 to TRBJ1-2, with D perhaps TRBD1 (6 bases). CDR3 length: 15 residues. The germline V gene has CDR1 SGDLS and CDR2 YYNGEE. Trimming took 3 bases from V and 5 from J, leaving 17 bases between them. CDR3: CASSATRGGPYGYTF. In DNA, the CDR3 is TGTGCCAGCAGCGCCACGCGAGGGGGTCCATATGGCTACACCTTC. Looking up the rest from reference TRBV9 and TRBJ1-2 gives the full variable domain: DSGVTQTPKHLITATGQRVTLRCSPRSGDLSVYWYQQSLDQGLQFLIQYYNGEERAKGNILERFSAQQFPDLHSELNLSSLELGDSALYFCASSATRGGPYGYTFGSGTRLTVV.

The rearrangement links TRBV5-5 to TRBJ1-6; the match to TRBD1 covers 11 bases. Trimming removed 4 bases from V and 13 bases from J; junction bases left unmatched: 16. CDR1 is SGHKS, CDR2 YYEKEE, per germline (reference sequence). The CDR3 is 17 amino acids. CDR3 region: CASSPLDGTGGGKPLHF. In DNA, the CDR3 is TGTGCCAGCAGCCCCCTCGACGGGACAGGGGGAGGTAAGCCCCTCCACTTT.

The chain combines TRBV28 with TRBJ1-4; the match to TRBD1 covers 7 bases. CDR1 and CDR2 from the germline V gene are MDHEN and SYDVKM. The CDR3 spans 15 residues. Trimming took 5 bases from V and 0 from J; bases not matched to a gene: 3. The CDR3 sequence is CASSQGGATNEKLFF. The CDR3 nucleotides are TGTGCCAGCAGTCAAGGGGGCGCAACTAATGAAAAACTGTTTTTT.

CDR3 DNA: TGTGCCAGCTCAGCTACAGGGATTGGCGAGCAGTACTTC. Protein sequence: CASSATGIGEQYF. J is TRBJ2-7 and V is TRBV18; D might be TRBD1 (6 bases). Germline CDR1 KGHSH, CDR2 LQKENI. V was shortened by 5 bases and J by 6 bases, with 14 bases between the two germline ends. This CDR3 contains 13 residues.

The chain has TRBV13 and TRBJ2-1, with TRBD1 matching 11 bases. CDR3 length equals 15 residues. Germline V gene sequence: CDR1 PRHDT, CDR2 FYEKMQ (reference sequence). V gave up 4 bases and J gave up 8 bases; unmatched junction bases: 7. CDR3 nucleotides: TGTGCCAGCAGCTCATCGGGACAGGGGGTATATGAGCAGTTCTTC. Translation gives CASSSSGQGVYEQFF.

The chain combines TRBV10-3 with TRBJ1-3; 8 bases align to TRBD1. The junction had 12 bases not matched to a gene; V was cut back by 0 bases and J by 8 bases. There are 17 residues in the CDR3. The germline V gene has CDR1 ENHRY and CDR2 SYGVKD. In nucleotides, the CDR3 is TGTGCCATCAGTGAGTCGGCTGTGGCAGGGGGCCAAGACACCATATATTTT. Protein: CAISESAVAGGQDTIYF.

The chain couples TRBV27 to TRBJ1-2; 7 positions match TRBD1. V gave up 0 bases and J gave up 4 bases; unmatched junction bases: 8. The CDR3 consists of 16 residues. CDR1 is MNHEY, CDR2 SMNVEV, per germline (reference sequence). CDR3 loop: CASSLSPGQAVYGYTF. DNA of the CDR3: TGTGCCAGCAGTTTATCCCCCGGACAGGCGGTCTATGGCTACACCTTC.

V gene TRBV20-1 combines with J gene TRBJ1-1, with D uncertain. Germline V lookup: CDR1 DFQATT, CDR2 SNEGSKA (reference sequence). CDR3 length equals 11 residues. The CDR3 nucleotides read TGCAGGACGGGTCTGAACACTGAAGCTTTCTTT. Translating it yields CRTGLNTEAFF.

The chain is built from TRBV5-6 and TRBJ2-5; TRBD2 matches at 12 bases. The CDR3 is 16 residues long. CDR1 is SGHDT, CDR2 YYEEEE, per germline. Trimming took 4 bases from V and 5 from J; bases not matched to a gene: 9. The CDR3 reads CASSRGLAGRGETQYF. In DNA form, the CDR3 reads TGTGCCAGCAGCCGCGGACTAGCGGGGAGAGGGGAGACCCAGTACTTC.

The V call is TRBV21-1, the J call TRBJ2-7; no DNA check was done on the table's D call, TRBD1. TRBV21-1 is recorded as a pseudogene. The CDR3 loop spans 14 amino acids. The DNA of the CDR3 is TGTGCCAGCAAAAACCCGACAGGGGCCTACGAGCAGTACTTC. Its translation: CASKNPTGAYEQYF.

CDR3 DNA sequence: TGCGCCAGCAGTCGGGGGGGGAGCTCCTACAATGAGCAGTTCTTC. Protein: CASSRGGSSYNEQFF. The chain is built from TRBV5-1 and TRBJ2-1; 8 nucleotides line up with TRBD2. V lost 5 bases, J lost 0 bases, and 4 bases stayed unmatched. Germline lookup yields CDR1 SGHRS and CDR2 YFSETQ. The length of the CDR3 is 15 residues.

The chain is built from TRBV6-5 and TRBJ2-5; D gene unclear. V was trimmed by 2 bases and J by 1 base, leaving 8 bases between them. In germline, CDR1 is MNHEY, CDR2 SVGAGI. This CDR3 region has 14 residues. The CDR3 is CASSYGQFQETQYF. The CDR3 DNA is TGTGCCAGCAGTTACGGGCAGTTCCAAGAGACCCAGTACTTC.

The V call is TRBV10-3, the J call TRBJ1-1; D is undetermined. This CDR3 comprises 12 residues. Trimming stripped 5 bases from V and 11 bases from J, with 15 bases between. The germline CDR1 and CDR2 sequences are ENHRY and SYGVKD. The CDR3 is CAISQANSWAFF. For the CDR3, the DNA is TGTGCCATCAGTCAGGCGAATTCCTGGGCTTTCTTT.

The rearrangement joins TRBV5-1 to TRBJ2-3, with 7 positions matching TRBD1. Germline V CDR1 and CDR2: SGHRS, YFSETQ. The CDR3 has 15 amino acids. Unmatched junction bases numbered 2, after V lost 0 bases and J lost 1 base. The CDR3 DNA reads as TGCGCCAGCAGCTTGGATGGGACAGGCACAGATACGCAGTATTTT. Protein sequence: CASSLDGTGTDTQYF. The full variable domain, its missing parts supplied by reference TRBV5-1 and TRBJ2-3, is KAGVTQTPRYLIKTRGQQVTLSCSPISGHRSVSWYQQTPGQGLQFLFEYFSETQRNKGNFPGRFSGRQFSNSRSEMNVSTLELGDSALYLCASSLDGTGTDTQYFGPGTRLTVL.

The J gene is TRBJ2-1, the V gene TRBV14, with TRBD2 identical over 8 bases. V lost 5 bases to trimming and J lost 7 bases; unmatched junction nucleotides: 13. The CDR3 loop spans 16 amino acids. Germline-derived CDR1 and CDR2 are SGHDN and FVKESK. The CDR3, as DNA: TGTGCCAGCAGCTATACAAGCGGGAGCAGCCGGAATGAGCAGTTCTTC. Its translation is CASSYTSGSSRNEQFF.

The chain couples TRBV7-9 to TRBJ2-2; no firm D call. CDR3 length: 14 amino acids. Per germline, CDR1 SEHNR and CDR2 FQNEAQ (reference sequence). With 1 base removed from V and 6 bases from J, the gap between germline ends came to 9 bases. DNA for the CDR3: TGTGCCAGCAGCTTAGACAGCCCGGCCGGGGAGCTGTTTTTT. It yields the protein CASSLDSPAGELFF.

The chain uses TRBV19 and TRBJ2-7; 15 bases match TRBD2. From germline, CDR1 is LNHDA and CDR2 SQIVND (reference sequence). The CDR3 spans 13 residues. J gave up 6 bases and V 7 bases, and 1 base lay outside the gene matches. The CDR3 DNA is TGTGCCAGTACGGGACTAGCGGGAGGCGAGCAGTACTTC. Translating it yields CASTGLAGGEQYF.

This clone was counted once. The CDR3: CASSQRAGTSYEQYF. The DNA for the CDR3 is TGTGCCAGCAGCCAAAGGGCGGGCACTTCCTACGAGCAGTACTTC. The chain combines TRBV7-6 with TRBJ2-7; maybe TRBD2 (5 bases). This CDR3 has 15 residues. Germline CDR1 and CDR2: SGHVS and FNYEAQ. Between the trimmed V and J ends, which lost 5 bases and 1 base, there was a span of 15 bases.

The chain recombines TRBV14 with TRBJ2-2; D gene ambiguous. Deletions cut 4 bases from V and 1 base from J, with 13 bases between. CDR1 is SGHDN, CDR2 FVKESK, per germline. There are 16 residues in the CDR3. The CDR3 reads CASSLIGLGNTGELFF. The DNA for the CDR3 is TGTGCCAGCAGCCTTATTGGGCTTGGGAACACCGGGGAGCTGTTTTTT.

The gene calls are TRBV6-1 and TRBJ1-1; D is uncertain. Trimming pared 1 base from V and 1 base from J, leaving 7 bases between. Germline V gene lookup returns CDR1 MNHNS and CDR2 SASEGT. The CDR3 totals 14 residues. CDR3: CASSEGQRNTEAFF. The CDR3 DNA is TGTGCCAGCAGTGAAGGGCAGCGGAACACTGAAGCTTTCTTT.

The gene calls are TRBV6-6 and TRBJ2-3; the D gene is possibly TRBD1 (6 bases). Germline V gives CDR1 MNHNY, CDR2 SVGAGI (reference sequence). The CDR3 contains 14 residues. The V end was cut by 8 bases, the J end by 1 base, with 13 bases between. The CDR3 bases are TGTGCCAGCTCCCACAGGGATCGCACAGATACGCAGTATTTT. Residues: CASSHRDRTDTQYF.

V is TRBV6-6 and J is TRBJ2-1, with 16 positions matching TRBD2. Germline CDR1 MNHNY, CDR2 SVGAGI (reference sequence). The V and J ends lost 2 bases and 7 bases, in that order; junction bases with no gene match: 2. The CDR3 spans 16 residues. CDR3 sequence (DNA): TGTGCCAGCAGTTACACGGGACTAGCGGGGGGGAATGAGCAGTTCTTC. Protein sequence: CASSYTGLAGGNEQFF.

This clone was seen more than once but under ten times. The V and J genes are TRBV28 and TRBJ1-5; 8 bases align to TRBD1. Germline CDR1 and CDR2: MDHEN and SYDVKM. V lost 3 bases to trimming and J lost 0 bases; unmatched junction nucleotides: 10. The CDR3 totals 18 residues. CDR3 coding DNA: TGTGCCAGCAGTTTGGTGGCCGGGACAGGATATAGCAATCAGCCCCAGCATTTT. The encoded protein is CASSLVAGTGYSNQPQHF.

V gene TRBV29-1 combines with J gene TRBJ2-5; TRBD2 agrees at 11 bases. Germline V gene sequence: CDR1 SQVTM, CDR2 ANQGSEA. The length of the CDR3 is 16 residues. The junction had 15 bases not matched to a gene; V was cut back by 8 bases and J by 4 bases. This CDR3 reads CSLRSISGGAGETQYF. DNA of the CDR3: TGCAGCCTGCGGTCCATTAGCGGGGGGGCCGGAGAGACCCAGTACTTC.

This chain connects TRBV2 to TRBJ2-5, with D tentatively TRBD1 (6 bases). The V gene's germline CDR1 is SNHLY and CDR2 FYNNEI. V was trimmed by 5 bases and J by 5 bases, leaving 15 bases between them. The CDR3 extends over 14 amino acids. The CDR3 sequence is CASSPGQVVETQYF. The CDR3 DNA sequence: TGTGCCAGCAGTCCGGGACAAGTTGTGGAGACCCAGTACTTC.

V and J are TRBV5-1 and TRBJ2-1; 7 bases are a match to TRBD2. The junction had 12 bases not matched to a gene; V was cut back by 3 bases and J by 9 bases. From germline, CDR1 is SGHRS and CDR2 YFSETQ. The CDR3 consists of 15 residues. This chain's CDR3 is CASSSGTTPWGEQFF. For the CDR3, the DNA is TGCGCCAGCAGCTCAGGGACTACACCATGGGGTGAGCAGTTCTTC.

CDR3 loop: CASSIAGESYGYTF. As DNA, the CDR3 is TGTGCCAGTAGTATAGCTGGGGAGAGCTATGGCTACACCTTC. This chain joins TRBV19 and TRBJ1-2, with D uncertain. The CDR3 has 14 amino acids. Germline lookup yields CDR1 LNHDA and CDR2 SQIVND (reference sequence). V dropped 1 base and J dropped 4 bases, with 10 bases sitting between them.

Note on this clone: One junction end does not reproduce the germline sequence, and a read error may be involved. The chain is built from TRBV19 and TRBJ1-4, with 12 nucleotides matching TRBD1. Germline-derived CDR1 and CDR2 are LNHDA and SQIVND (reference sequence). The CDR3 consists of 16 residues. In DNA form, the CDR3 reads TGTGCCAGTAGTGTCGGGACAGGGGGCTCTAAGGAAAAACTGTTTTTT. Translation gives CASSVGTGGSKEKLFF.